What follows describes a single TCR beta chain. The antigen is undetermined. The PCR used 60 Vbeta and 13 Jbeta primers. Sequenced by immunoSEQ multiplex PCR; TCRdb stores in-frame clones only, minus some. The sample has around 91,000 clones, roughly 78% seen once; the top ten hold 2.5%. V was shortened by 3 bases and J by 2 bases, with 14 bases between the two germline ends. Per the germline V gene, CDR1 is SGHRS and CDR2 is YFSETQ. The length of the CDR3 is 15 residues. These data are taken from a study of cytomegalovirus exposure and HLA in healthy donors. Across the whole study: Within the Caucasian-associated ancestry cluster were 81% of the roughly 400 genotyped donors. Study-level results: TCR beta V- and J-gene trimming was later associated with a missense DCLRE1C variant.

Sequencing was done on a sample of PBMCs. The chain employs TRBV5-1 and TRBJ1-1; D is unresolved. This clonotype was obtained from a male donor in good health and CMV-seropositive. The CDR3 protein is CASSYVGSGNTEAFF. The CDR3 DNA is TGCGCCAGCAGCTACGTCGGATCGGGAAACACTGAAGCTTTCTTT. Full variable domain (rest looked up from reference TRBV5-1 and TRBJ1-1): KAGVTQTPRYLIKTRGQQVTLSCSPISGHRSVSWYQQTPGQGLQFLFEYFSETQRNKGNFPGRFSGRQFSNSRSEMNVSTLELGDSALYLCASSYVGSGNTEAFFGQGTRLTVV.